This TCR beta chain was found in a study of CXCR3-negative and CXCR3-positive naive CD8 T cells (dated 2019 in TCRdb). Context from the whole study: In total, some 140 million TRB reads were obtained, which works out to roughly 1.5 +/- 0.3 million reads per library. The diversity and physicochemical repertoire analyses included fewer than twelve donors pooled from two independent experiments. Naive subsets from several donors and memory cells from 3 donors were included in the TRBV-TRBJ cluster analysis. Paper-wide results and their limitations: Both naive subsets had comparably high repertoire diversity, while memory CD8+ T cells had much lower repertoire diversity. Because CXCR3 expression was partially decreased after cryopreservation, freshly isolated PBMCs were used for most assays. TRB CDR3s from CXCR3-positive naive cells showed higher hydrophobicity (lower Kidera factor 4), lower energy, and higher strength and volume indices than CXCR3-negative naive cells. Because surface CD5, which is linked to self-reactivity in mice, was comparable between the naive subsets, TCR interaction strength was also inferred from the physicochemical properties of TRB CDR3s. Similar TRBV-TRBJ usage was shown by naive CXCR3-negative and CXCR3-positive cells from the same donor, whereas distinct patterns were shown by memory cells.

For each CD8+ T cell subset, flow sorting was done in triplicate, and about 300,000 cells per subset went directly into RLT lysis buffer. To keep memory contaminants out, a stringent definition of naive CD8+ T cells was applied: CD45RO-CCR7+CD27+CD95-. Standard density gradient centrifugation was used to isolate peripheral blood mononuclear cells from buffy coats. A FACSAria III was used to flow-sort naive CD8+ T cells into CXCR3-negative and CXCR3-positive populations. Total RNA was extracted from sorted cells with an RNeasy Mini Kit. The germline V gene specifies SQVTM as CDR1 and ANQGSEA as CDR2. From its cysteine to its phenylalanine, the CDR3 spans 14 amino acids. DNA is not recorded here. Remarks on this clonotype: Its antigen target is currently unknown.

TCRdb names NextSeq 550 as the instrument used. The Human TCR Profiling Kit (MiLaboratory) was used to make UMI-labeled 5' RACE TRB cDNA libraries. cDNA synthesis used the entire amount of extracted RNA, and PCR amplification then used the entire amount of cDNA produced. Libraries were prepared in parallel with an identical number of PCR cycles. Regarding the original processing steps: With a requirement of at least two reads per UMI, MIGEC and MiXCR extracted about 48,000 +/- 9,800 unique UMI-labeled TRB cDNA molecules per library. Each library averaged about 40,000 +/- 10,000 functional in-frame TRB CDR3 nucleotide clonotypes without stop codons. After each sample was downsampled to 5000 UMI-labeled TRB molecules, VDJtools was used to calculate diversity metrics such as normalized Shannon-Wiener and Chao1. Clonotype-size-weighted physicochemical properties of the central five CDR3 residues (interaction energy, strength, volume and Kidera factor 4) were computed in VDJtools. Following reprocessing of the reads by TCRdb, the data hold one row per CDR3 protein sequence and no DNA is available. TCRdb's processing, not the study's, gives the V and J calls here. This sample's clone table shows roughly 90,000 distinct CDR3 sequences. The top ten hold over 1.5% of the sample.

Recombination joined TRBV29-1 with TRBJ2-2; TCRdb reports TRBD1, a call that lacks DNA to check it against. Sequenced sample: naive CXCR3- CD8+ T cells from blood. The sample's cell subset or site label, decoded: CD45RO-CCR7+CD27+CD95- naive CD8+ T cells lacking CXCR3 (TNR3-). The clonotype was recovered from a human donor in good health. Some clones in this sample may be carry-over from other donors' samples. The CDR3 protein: CSVVVTGGTGELFF.